This TCR beta chain appears in the sequencing data of a study of beta chain features in type 1 diabetes. The investigators reverse transcribed all of the isolated RNA, so they sequenced expressed TCRB transcripts. The assay was immunoSEQ multiplex PCR, and TCRdb's table has in-frame clones only and misses some. The table records roughly 300,000 clones, approximately 8.2% of them present only once. General observations from the study: Using cDNA template may skew counts toward highly expressing activated cells.

This clone was counted a few times. Its target is unknown. Sequencing was carried out using central memory CD4+ T cells from blood. The clonotype originates from a woman younger than 35 in good health.

This CDR3 reads CASSLLSREQFF. The CDR3, as DNA: TGTGCCAGCAGCTTGCTCTCGCGAGAGCAGTTCTTC. The chain links TRBV5-8 to TRBJ2-1; D unclear. V lost 1 base and J lost 10, with 9 bases in between. The germline V gene encodes CDR1 SGHTS and CDR2 YDEGEE. This CDR3 region has 12 residues.